The 32 T cell receptor beta chains listed next were all sequenced from one sample in a study of blood T cell repertoires in COVID-19. Clones were read by immunoSEQ multiplex PCR, and TCRdb kept only the in-frame ones, dropping some. The sample holds 100,000 or so clones, roughly 82% seen once. Specimen: peripheral blood. The receptors were gathered from a man between 65 and 80 years old with active or convalescent COVID-19.

This chain connects TRBV19 to TRBJ1-5; TRBD1 matches at 9 bases. The V segment lost 6 bases and the J segment 4 bases; nucleotides outside the gene matches: 19. Germline-derived CDR1 and CDR2 are LNHDA and SQIVND (reference sequence). The CDR3 contains 19 residues. The CDR3 here is CASSSYGQGTVGGNQPQHF. As DNA, the CDR3 is TGTGCCAGTAGCTCCTATGGACAGGGGACGGTAGGTGGTAATCAGCCCCAGCATTTT.

This clone turned up a few times. V usage is TRBV19 and J usage is TRBJ1-1; D unclear. Germline CDR1 is LNHDA and CDR2 is SQIVND (reference sequence). V was trimmed by 1 base and J by 1 base, leaving 10 bases between them. The CDR3 length is 15 residues. The CDR3 DNA sequence: TGTGCCAGTAGTATAGCAGGCGCCGGGAACACTGAAGCTTTCTTT. As protein: CASSIAGAGNTEAFF.

CDR3 sequence reads: CASSSGQNEKLFF. The CDR3 DNA sequence: TGTGCCAGCAGTTCCGGACAGAATGAAAAACTGTTTTTT. The chain is built from TRBV3-1 (or the pseudogene TRBV3-2) and TRBJ1-4; TRBD1 is a possible D gene (6 bases). This CDR3 is built from 13 residues. V was clipped by 6 bases and J by 5 bases, with 10 bases between them. CDR1 and CDR2 (germline): LGHDT, YNNKEL (reference sequence).

The gene calls are TRBV18 and TRBJ2-7, with D possibly matching TRBD2 (6 bases). The CDR3 runs 14 residues. CDR1 is KGHSH, CDR2 LQKENI, per germline. The V gene lost 3 bases and the J gene lost 4 bases, with 13 bases spanning the gap. CDR3 region: CASSPSRDLYEQYF. In nucleotides, the CDR3 is TGTGCCAGCTCACCTAGCCGGGACTTGTACGAGCAGTACTTC.

This chain uses TRBV15 with TRBJ1-4; 7 bases fit TRBD1. There are 15 residues in the CDR3. V lost 5 bases and J lost 10; bases outside the gene matches: 13. CDR1 and CDR2 from the germline V gene are LNHNV and YYDKDF (reference sequence). CDR3 coding DNA: TGTGCCACCAGCTCCTTCGAGGGGGCGGTAGGAAAACTGTTTTTT. As protein: CATSSFEGAVGKLFF. Filled out from reference TRBV15 and TRBJ1-4, the complete variable domain reads DAMVIQNPRYQVTQFGKPVTLSCSQTLNHNVMYWYQQKSSQAPKLLFHYYDKDFNNEADTPDNFQSRRPNTSFCFLDIRSPGLGDTAMYLCATSSFEGAVGKLFFGSGTQLSVL.

This chain uses TRBV9 with TRBJ2-1; D is uncertain. V was clipped by 4 bases and J by 0 bases, with 17 bases between them. Germline V gene lookup returns CDR1 SGDLS and CDR2 YYNGEE. The CDR3 contains 17 residues. In nucleotides, the CDR3 is TGTGCCAGCAGCCCCCCGAATACTAAAAGCTCCTACAATGAGCAGTTCTTC. Protein: CASSPPNTKSSYNEQFF.

V usage is TRBV3-1 (or the pseudogene TRBV3-2) and J usage is TRBJ2-5; tentatively, D is TRBD1 (6 bases). V lost 5 bases to trimming and J lost 5 bases, with 12 bases between them. Germline V gives CDR1 LGHDT, CDR2 YNNKEL (reference sequence). The CDR3 has 13 amino acids. For the CDR3, the DNA is TGTGCCAGCAGCACTCCAGGGGTCGAGACCCAGTACTTC. Residues: CASSTPGVETQYF.

The chain has TRBV7-2 and TRBJ2-7; 11 bases align to TRBD1. Unmatched junction bases numbered 7, after V lost 5 bases and J lost 1 base. Germline V gene lookup returns CDR1 SGHTA and CDR2 FQGNSA. The CDR3 spans 16 residues. This CDR3 is CASSHRDRGWSYEQYF. In nucleotides, the CDR3 is TGTGCCAGCAGCCACAGGGACAGGGGGTGGTCCTACGAGCAGTACTTC.

The chain combines TRBV25-1 with TRBJ1-3; the match to TRBD1 covers 7 bases. Germline V lookup: CDR1 MGHDK, CDR2 SYGVNS. The CDR3 runs 14 residues. After removal of 6 bases from V and 2 bases from J, the junction contained 4 bases not matched to a gene. The CDR3 region is CASRKTGTGNTIYF. CDR3 nucleotide sequence: TGTGCCAGCAGAAAGACAGGGACTGGAAACACCATATATTTT.

CDR3 nucleotides: TGTGCCAGCAGCCTTACTAGCGGGGAGTTCCAAGAGACCCAGTACTTC. This encodes CASSLTSGEFQETQYF. The V and J genes are TRBV3-1 (or the pseudogene TRBV3-2) and TRBJ2-5, with 10 bases lining up with TRBD2. V gave up 4 bases and J gave up 1 base; unmatched junction bases: 6. Germline CDR1 is LGHDT and CDR2 is YNNKEL (reference sequence). The CDR3 contains 16 residues.

The rearrangement joins TRBV19 to TRBJ2-4; TRBD2 agrees at 7 bases. The CDR3 has 13 residues. Trimming cost V 5 bases and J 7 bases; bases outside gene matches: 5. Germline values: CDR1 LNHDA, CDR2 SQIVND (reference sequence). CDR3 sequence (DNA): TGTGCCAGTAGTCGGGGGGATGGGAACATTCAGTACTTC. This translates into CASSRGDGNIQYF.

The chain uses TRBV12-5 and TRBJ2-7, with D unresolved. Germline-derived CDR1 and CDR2 are LGHNT and FRNRAP. CDR3 length: 16 residues. The V and J ends lost 1 base and 0 bases respectively, with 13 bases between them. CDR3 DNA: TGTGCTAGTGGTTTGGGCGTCGGGTTGCGCTCCTACGAGCAGTACTTC. Its protein is CASGLGVGLRSYEQYF.

The chain joins TRBV10-3 to TRBJ1-2; 8 bases fit TRBD1. This CDR3 region has 15 residues. Germline CDR1 is ENHRY and CDR2 is SYGVKD. V shed 6 bases, J shed 3 bases, and the junction held 9 bases outside the gene matches. The CDR3 here is CAISKSPGQDYGYTF. The CDR3 DNA reads TGTGCCATCAGCAAATCCCCGGGACAGGACTATGGCTACACCTTC.

Only one count was recorded for this clone. The J gene is TRBJ1-1, the V gene TRBV5-1, with unresolved D. The germline V gene has CDR1 SGHRS and CDR2 YFSETQ. The V and J ends lost 6 bases and 5 bases respectively, with 17 bases between them. The CDR3 sequence is 14 residues long. CDR3 amino acids: CASNPTGLGTEAFF. DNA of the CDR3: TGCGCCAGCAACCCCACGGGGTTGGGTACTGAAGCTTTCTTT. Combining the CDR3 with reference TRBV5-1 and TRBJ1-1 gives the whole variable domain KAGVTQTPRYLIKTRGQQVTLSCSPISGHRSVSWYQQTPGQGLQFLFEYFSETQRNKGNFPGRFSGRQFSNSRSEMNVSTLELGDSALYLCASNPTGLGTEAFFGQGTRLTVV.

This clone showed up just a few times. The rearrangement links TRBV7-9 to TRBJ2-1, with TRBD1 matching 10 bases. The CDR3 has 15 amino acids. Germline V CDR1 and CDR2: SEHNR, FQNEAQ (reference sequence). V lost 5 bases to trimming and J lost 7 bases; unmatched junction nucleotides: 8. CDR3 region: CASSLRTGGENEQFF. The CDR3 region has the DNA TGTGCCAGCAGCCTGAGGACAGGGGGGGAGAATGAGCAGTTCTTC.

In its sample, this clone was seen once. The CDR3 nucleotides are TGTGCCAGCAGATCGACCGGGACAGGGTCCTACGAGCAGTACTTC. This translates into CASRSTGTGSYEQYF. The chain recombines TRBV6-5 with TRBJ2-7; 9 bases agree with TRBD1. The CDR3 spans 15 residues. CDR1 is MNHEY, CDR2 SVGAGI, per germline. V shed 6 bases, J shed 1 base, and the junction held 7 bases outside the gene matches.

This clone was observed once. The rearrangement uses TRBV11-2 and TRBJ1-1; maybe TRBD1 (6 bases). Germline V gene data show CDR1 as SGHAT and CDR2 as FQNNGV. The CDR3 consists of 16 residues. V was trimmed by 5 bases and J by 3 bases, leaving 19 bases between them. For the CDR3, the DNA is TGTGCCAGCAGCCCCCACTACAGGGTAGGGTACACTGAAGCTTTCTTT. It is translated as CASSPHYRVGYTEAFF.

This clone was counted between two and nine times. V gene TRBV2 combines with J gene TRBJ1-1, with 10 bases fitting TRBD1. The V segment lost 6 bases and the J segment 4 bases; nucleotides outside the gene matches: 5. The CDR3 extends over 14 amino acids. Germline V gives CDR1 SNHLY, CDR2 FYNNEI. CDR3: CASRSGTGVTEAFF. CDR3 nucleotides: TGTGCCAGCAGATCCGGGACAGGGGTCACTGAAGCTTTCTTT.

The chain joins TRBV10-1 to TRBJ2-3; D is uncertain. Trimming shortened V by 0 bases and J by 2 bases, and 6 bases separated the two germline ends. Germline assignment: CDR1 WNHNN and CDR2 SYGVQD (reference sequence). The CDR3 extends over 14 amino acids. Written as DNA, the CDR3 is TGCGCCAGCAGTGAGTCGTCCTACACAGATACGCAGTATTTT. Amino acids: CASSESSYTDTQYF.

This sequence joins TRBV5-1 and TRBJ1-1; 7 nucleotides match TRBD1. J lost 4 bases, V lost 1 base, and 4 bases had no gene match. Per the germline V gene, CDR1 is SGHRS and CDR2 is YFSETQ. This CDR3 comprises 14 residues. CDR3 coding DNA: TGCGCCAGCAGCTTGAGGGGGCTGAGCACTGAAGCTTTCTTT. Amino acid sequence: CASSLRGLSTEAFF. The complete variable domain, with remaining parts taken from reference TRBV5-1 and TRBJ1-1, reads KAGVTQTPRYLIKTRGQQVTLSCSPISGHRSVSWYQQTPGQGLQFLFEYFSETQRNKGNFPGRFSGRQFSNSRSEMNVSTLELGDSALYLCASSLRGLSTEAFFGQGTRLTVV.

This chain uses TRBV4-2 with TRBJ1-4, with D hard to call. V dropped 1 base and J dropped 8 bases, with 11 bases sitting between them. Looked up from germline, CDR1 is LGHNA and CDR2 is YNFKEQ. This CDR3 has 14 amino acids. Here the CDR3 DNA reads TGTGCCAGCAGCCAAGGAGGGATCGAAGAAAAACTGTTTTTT. It yields the protein CASSQGGIEEKLFF.

The V call is TRBV2, the J call TRBJ2-3; D may be TRBD2 (6 bases). Trimming pared 9 bases from V and 1 base from J, leaving 14 bases between. This CDR3 is 14 amino acids long. Germline values: CDR1 SNHLY, CDR2 FYNNEI. In nucleotides, the CDR3 is TGTGCCAGTTGCGTAGCGGACCGCACAGATACGCAGTATTTT. This encodes CASCVADRTDTQYF.

This clone has a single count. V usage is TRBV29-1 and J usage is TRBJ2-6; 10 nucleotides align to TRBD1. With 4 bases clipped from V and 4 bases from J, the junction kept 7 bases outside the gene matches. CDR3 length equals 16 residues. Germline CDR1 SQVTM, CDR2 ANQGSEA. In DNA, the CDR3 is TGCAGCGTTGCCGGGACAGGGGTGGTCGGGGCCAACGTCCTGACTTTC. Translated: CSVAGTGVVGANVLTF.

This clone appeared a single time. The chain recombines TRBV4-2 with TRBJ2-7, with D possibly TRBD2 on 5 matching bases. CDR1 LGHNA and CDR2 YNFKEQ come from the germline V gene. The length of the CDR3 is 14 residues. Trimming left V 0 bases short and J 10 bases short, with 16 bases between. In DNA form, the CDR3 reads TGTGCCAGCAGCCAAGAAAGGACTGGCCTTGGTCAGTACTTC. It codes for CASSQERTGLGQYF.

The chain joins TRBV5-4 to TRBJ1-1, with no clear D. Trimming stripped 0 bases from V and 1 base from J, with 4 bases between. CDR3 length: 13 residues. CDR1 SGHNT and CDR2 YYREEE come from the germline V gene (reference sequence). The DNA of the CDR3 is TGTGCCAGCAGCTTGGCCAGGAACACTGAAGCTTTCTTT. This translates into CASSLARNTEAFF.

This sequence joins TRBV12-3 or TRBV12-4 and TRBJ1-5; no definite D call. This CDR3 is built from 13 residues. Deletions cut 5 bases from V and 0 bases from J, with 5 bases between. CDR3 region: CASSKHSNQPQHF. CDR3 bases: TGTGCCAGCAGTAAACATAGCAATCAGCCCCAGCATTTT.

The chain links TRBV5-5 to TRBJ2-2; 8 nucleotides match TRBD1. This CDR3 spans 15 amino acids. Germline V gives CDR1 SGHKS, CDR2 YYEKEE (reference sequence). J was trimmed by 3 bases and V by 5 bases; bases with no gene match: 6. The CDR3 sequence: CASSGQGTDTGELFF. The CDR3 nucleotides are TGTGCCAGCAGTGGACAGGGTACGGACACCGGGGAGCTGTTTTTT. The complete variable domain, with remaining parts taken from reference TRBV5-5 and TRBJ2-2, reads DAGVTQSPTHLIKTRGQQVTLRCSPISGHKSVSWYQQVLGQGPQFIFQYYEKEERGRGNFPDRFSARQFPNYSSELNVNALLLGDSALYLCASSGQGTDTGELFFGEGSRLTVL.

This sequence joins TRBV7-9 and TRBJ2-7; TRBD1 matches at 7 bases. The CDR3 covers 15 residues. The junction had 14 bases not matched to a gene; V was cut back by 5 bases and J by 7 bases. Germline V gene data show CDR1 as SEHNR and CDR2 as FQNEAQ (reference sequence). The CDR3 DNA reads TGTGCCAGCAGCGCCCCGGGACAGACAACGCGGGAGCAGTACTTC. The encoded protein is CASSAPGQTTREQYF. The whole variable domain, remainder taken from reference TRBV7-9 and TRBJ2-7, is DTGVSQNPRHKITKRGQNVTFRCDPISEHNRLYWYRQTLGQGPEFLTYFQNEAQLEKSRLLSDRFSAERPKGSFSTLEIQRTEQGDSAMYLCASSAPGQTTREQYFGPGTRLTVT.

The chain carries TRBV6-5 and TRBJ2-7; TRBD1 matches at 11 bases. V was pared by 4 bases and J by 3 bases, with 5 bases of the junction left unmatched. The CDR3 length is 15 residues. The germline CDR1 and CDR2 sequences are MNHEY and SVGAGI. The CDR3: CASSSGDRGYYEQYF. The CDR3, as DNA: TGTGCCAGCAGTTCCGGGGACAGGGGGTACTACGAGCAGTACTTC.

The rearrangement links TRBV6-5 to TRBJ1-6; 9 bases match TRBD1. V shed 6 bases and J 9 bases; nucleotides not matched to a gene: 6. The germline CDR1 and CDR2 sequences are MNHEY and SVGAGI. The CDR3 consists of 14 residues. CDR3 sequence (DNA): TGTGCCAGCAGCCCGGGACAGGGACGTTCACCCCTCCACTTT. Protein product: CASSPGQGRSPLHF.

This rearrangement joins TRBV5-8 to TRBJ2-4, with 10 positions matching TRBD2. The CDR3 runs 15 residues. Looked up from germline, CDR1 is SGHTS and CDR2 is YDEGEE. V was pared by 0 bases and J by 8 bases, with 5 bases of the junction left unmatched. Written as DNA, the CDR3 is TGTGCCAGCAGCTTGGACCCTAGCGGGGGCTACATTCAGTACTTC. It encodes CASSLDPSGGYIQYF.

This clone was seen a few times. The chain combines TRBV21-1 with TRBJ1-2; the DNA was not compared with TRBD1, the D call given in the table. TRBV21-1 is assigned pseudogene status. This CDR3 is 17 amino acids long. This CDR3 reads CASSAPCDRDSNYGYTF. The CDR3 DNA follows: TGTGCCAGCAGCGCCCCATGCGACAGGGATTCTAACTATGGCTACACCTTC.